This T cell receptor beta chain was observed in a study of blood T cell repertoires in COVID-19 (dated by TCRdb to 2020 to 2022). With regard to the full study: Collaborator samples came from the United States, Italy and Spain and covered acute and convalescent phases of COVID-19. The material from the prospective study consisted of cDNA or gDNA derived from T cells, B-cell-depleted T cells, or PBMCs. Subjects who had been exposed to COVID-19, were actively infected with it, or had recovered from it provided the deeply sampled blood TCRbeta repertoires that made up the dataset. A freely available public database, intended as a resource for researchers studying the immune response to SARS-CoV-2, is where the repertoires were released. The samples were drawn from two sources: the first 160 participants of the ongoing ImmuneRACE study, and 1,200 or so subjects contributed by 6 global collaborators. A de-identified subject ID, COVID-19 status, age in years and sex were almost always included in the sample metadata. Where available, HLA class I and class II types were obtained from metadata supplied by the sample provider rather than from assay-based typing. Overall results and qualifications from the work: How much clinical and demographic metadata was included differed by source and by participant, and the metadata was provided uncurated.

This clone has only a few counts. The antigen this receptor binds is unknown. Base qualities are not recorded, but no much larger clone differs from it by a single base. TCRbeta CDR3 regions were amplified from genomic DNA using the immunoSEQ Assay, a bias-controlled multiplex PCR. In the original analysis: The number of nucleated cells in each sample was estimated from the amplification of reference gene primers within the assay. Sequence reads were collapsed and filtered to measure the absolute abundance of every unique TCRbeta CDR3 rearrangement. Productive Simpson clonality was computed per sample as the square root of Simpson's diversity index over productive rearrangements. In its TCRdb copy, this immuneACCESS table keeps in-frame sequences only and misses some clones. Where compared with another copy, unresolved V genes explain less than half of these, and the others have no known cause. The DNA gave D and trimming, while V, J and clone size come from that table. This sample has roughly 63,000 clones in its table, and 79% of those were observed once. 30% to 40% of the sample is held by the ten biggest clonotypes.

CDR1 and CDR2, per the germline V gene (reference sequence), are LNHNV and YYDKDF. The CDR3 covers 16 residues, taking in both the cysteine and the phenylalanine. The CDR3 DNA has 48 bases and is translated from base 1. The junction shows trimming of 4 bases on V and 3 bases on J, and the gene matches do not reach 8 bases of it. Collaborating institutions collected whole blood in K2EDTA tubes following their own protocols. For TCRbeta analysis, collaborator samples were shipped as frozen whole blood, as isolated PBMCs, or as DNA extracted from either sample type. Material: peripheral blood. The sequence links TRBV15 to TRBJ2-2; TRBD1 agrees with 7 junctional bases. The TCR was taken from a human donor in a cohort sampled during active COVID-19. This receptor has the CDR3 CATSTNNRGYTGELFF. The bases are TGTGCCACCAGCACCAACAACAGGGGTTACACCGGGGAGCTGTTTTTT.